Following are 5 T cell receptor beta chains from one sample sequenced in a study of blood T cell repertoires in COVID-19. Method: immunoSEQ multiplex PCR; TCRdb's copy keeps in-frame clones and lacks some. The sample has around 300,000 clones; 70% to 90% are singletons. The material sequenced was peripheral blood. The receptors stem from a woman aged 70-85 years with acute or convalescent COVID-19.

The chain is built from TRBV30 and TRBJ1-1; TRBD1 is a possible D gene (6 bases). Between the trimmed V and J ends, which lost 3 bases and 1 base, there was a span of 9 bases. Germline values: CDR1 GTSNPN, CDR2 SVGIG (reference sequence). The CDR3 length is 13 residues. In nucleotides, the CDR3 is TGTGCCTGGAGCGGACAGCCGAACACTGAAGCTTTCTTT. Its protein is CAWSGQPNTEAFF. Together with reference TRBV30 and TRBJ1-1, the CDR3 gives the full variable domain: SQTIHQWPATLVQPVGSPLSLECTVEGTSNPNLYWYRQAAGRGLQLLFYSVGIGQISSEVPQNLSASRPQDRQFILSSKKLLLSDSGFYLCAWSGQPNTEAFFGQGTRLTVV.

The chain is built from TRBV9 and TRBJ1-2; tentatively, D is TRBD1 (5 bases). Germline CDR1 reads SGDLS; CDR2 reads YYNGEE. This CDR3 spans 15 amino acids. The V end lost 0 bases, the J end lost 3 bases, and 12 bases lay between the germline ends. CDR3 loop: CASSVGRLRDYGYTF. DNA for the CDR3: TGTGCCAGCAGCGTAGGGCGACTCAGGGACTATGGCTACACCTTC.

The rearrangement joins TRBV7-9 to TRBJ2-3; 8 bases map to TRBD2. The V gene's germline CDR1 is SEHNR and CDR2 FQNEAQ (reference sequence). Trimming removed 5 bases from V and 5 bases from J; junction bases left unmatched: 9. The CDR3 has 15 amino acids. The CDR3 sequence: CASSAGGPVGDTQYF. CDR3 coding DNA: TGTGCCAGCAGCGCGGGGGGCCCCGTGGGAGATACGCAGTATTTT. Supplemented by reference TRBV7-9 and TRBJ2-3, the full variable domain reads DTGVSQNPRHKITKRGQNVTFRCDPISEHNRLYWYRQTLGQGPEFLTYFQNEAQLEKSRLLSDRFSAERPKGSFSTLEIQRTEQGDSAMYLCASSAGGPVGDTQYFGPGTRLTVL.

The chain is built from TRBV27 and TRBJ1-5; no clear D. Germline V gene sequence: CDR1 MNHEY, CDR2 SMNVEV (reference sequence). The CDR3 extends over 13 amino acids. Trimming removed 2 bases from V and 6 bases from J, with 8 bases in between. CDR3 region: CASSLRDRQPQHF. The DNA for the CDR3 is TGTGCCAGCAGTTTACGGGATCGTCAGCCCCAGCATTTT.

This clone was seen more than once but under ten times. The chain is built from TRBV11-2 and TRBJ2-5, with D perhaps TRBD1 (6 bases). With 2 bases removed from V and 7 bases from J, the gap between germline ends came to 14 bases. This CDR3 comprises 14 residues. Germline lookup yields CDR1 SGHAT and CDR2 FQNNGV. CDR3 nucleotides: TGTGCCAGCAGCTTATCAGGACCCAGGGGGACCCAGTACTTC. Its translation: CASSLSGPRGTQYF.